This T cell receptor beta chain was retrieved from a study of shared clonotypes between healthy human individuals. General study findings and limits: The sampled material consisted only of blood, and tissue repertoires are likely to differ.

The V gene's germline CDR1 is SGDLS and CDR2 YYNGEE. With 1 base clipped from V and 4 bases from J, the junction kept 3 bases outside the gene matches. The CDR3 spans 14 residues. Generated by immunoSEQ multiplex PCR, the TCRdb table keeps only in-frame clones and is missing some. In the table there are 2 million or so clones, about 95% of which are singletons. Details on this clone: Its specificity is unknown. Other DNA variants within this sample encode the same CDR3.

Naive CD8 cells, CD45RO-negative and positively selected for CCR7, excluded terminally differentiated effector memory CD45RA+ cells. The receptor comes from a man in his late teens or twenties in good health. The rearrangement links TRBV9 to TRBJ2-3; 7 bases are a match to TRBD1. The sample taken for sequencing was naive CD8+ T cells sorted from blood. CDR3: CASSVTGVPDTQYF. In DNA, the CDR3 is TGTGCCAGCAGCGTAACAGGGGTCCCAGATACGCAGTATTTT.